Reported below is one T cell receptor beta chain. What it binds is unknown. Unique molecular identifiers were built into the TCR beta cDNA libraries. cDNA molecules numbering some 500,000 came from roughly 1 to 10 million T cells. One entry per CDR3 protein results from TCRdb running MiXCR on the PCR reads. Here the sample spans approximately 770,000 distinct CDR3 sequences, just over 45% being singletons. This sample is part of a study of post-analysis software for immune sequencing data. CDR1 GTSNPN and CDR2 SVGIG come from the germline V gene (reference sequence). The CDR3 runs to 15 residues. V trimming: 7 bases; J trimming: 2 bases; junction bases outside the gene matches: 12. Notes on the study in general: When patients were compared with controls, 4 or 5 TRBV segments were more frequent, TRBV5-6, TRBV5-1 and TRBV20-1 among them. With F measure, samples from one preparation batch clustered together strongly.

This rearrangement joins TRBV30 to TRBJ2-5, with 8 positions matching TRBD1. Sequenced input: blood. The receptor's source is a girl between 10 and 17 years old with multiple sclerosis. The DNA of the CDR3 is TGTGCCTTTCGAAGGACAGGGAAAGGTCAAGAGACCCAGTACTTC. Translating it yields CAFRRTGKGQETQYF.